This T cell receptor (beta chain) was captured in a study of T-cell memory formation after mild COVID-19 listed by TCRdb under 2021. With regard to the full study: TCR sequence clusters from the two donors were found to be largely donor specific. Two young, previously healthy adult volunteers, one female and one male, were included in the cohort. T-cell clones expanding and contracting after mild COVID-19 in a couple of donors were tracked by longitudinal TCRalpha and TCRbeta repertoire sequencing. General conclusions and limits of the study: The study included only a couple of mild cases, and larger cohorts that include severe cases with pre-infection samples were judged to be necessary. The second-wave clones that peaked on day 37 were not confirmed to be SARS-CoV-2 specific. From day 15 to 85, contracting clones showed balanced CD4/CD8 phenotypes, whereas a second wave of clones that expanded from day 15 to 37 leaned towards CD4+. Contracting CD4+ clones were located mainly in the CM and EM memory subsets, whereas CD8+ clones were found to be enriched in EMRA. Some responding clones were detected in pre-infection memory, suggesting pre-existing cross-reactive memory T cells joined the SARS-CoV-2 response.

Ficoll-Paque density gradient centrifugation was the method used to isolate PBMCs. From a lookup of the germline V gene, CDR1 and CDR2 are MNHNS and SASEGT. The CDR3 contains 13 residues, cysteine and phenylalanine counted. The DNA shown is the 39-base CDR3, in frame from base 1. V and J are truncated by 11 bases and 1 base respectively, leaving an intervening sequence of 9 bases. The listed sequencing device is Illumina NovaSeq 6000. cDNA libraries for TCRalpha and TCRbeta were prepared by 5'RACE using constant-segment primers, with sample barcodes and unique molecular identifiers added. Trizol reagent was used to extract RNA from every sample. Amplification of the libraries took two PCR steps, and the second step added a second sample barcode plus Illumina TruSeq adapters. Libraries were sequenced on an Illumina NovaSeq with 2 x 150 bp paired-end reads. Concerning the study's data processing: Reads were demultiplexed and collapsed into UMI-guided consensus sequences with migec v1.2.7. Using mixcr v2.1.11, UMI consensuses were aligned to TRA and TRB V and J templates and then assembled into clonotypes. A clonotype was counted as expanded or contracted only if both edgeR and NoisET called the change significant, with noise models trained on biological replicates. For edgeR calls, the thresholds were a false discovery rate-adjusted p below 0.01 and a log2 fold-change of 1. As an exploratory analysis of dynamics, PCA with hierarchical clustering was applied to max-normalized trajectories of the 1000 most abundant clonotypes. Separately sequenced CD4+ and CD8+ repertoires were used to assign the CD4 or CD8 phenotype of responding clones. TCRdb reanalyzed the raw reads on its own, using fastp at Q25 for trimming and MiXCR for clone calling, and kept in-frame beta chains. Every entry covers one CDR3 protein and lists the most common genes and DNA from its rows. TCRdb, not the authors, supplied the V and J calls. The table for this sample lists 470,000 or so distinct CDR3 sequences; approximately 20% of them were counted only once. The ten largest clones capture 8.4% of the sample.

This clonotype was recorded a few times. The specificity of this receptor is unknown. Nothing much larger sits one base from this clone, and base qualities are not available. Source material: PBMCs or a T cell subset sorted from them (not recorded which). This TCR derives from an adult woman who had mild COVID-19 (a few samples of this study predate the infection). The sample titles of this study are shuffled in the database, so cell type and time point are left out; the donor was told from shared clones. This sequence uses TRBV6-1 and TRBJ2-6, with the D gene call left open. CDR3 loop: CAVSISGANVLTF. The nucleotides read TGTGCCGTCTCCATTTCTGGGGCCAACGTCCTGACTTTC.